This record looks at one TCR beta chain sequence and its context. The antigen is not known. Treatment of the sample: oral pan-JAK inhibitor, 5-10 mg twice daily. Specimens obtained from alopecia areata patients comprised lesional scalp punch biopsies and peripheral blood. V was pared by 3 bases and J by 4 bases, with 22 bases between. CDR1 is SQVTM and CDR2 is ANQGSEA in the germline V gene. This CDR3 has 17 residues. The data stem from a study of CD8+ T cells in alopecia areata. General study results and limits: Although TCR sharing was seen in mice, sharing across patients was less clear, possibly for HLA-related reasons. Numerous clones, expanded in lesions, remained in scalp and blood during tofacitinib.

Sequencing relied on a cDNA template that was reverse transcribed from extracted RNA. Data came from immunoSEQ multiplex PCR; TCRdb stores just in-frame clones and leaves some out. Among under 200,000 clones listed, about three fifths were seen once. The sequenced sample was CD4+ T cells sorted from blood, obtained at week 4, from a patient treated with tofacitinib. The clonotype comes from a human donor with alopecia areata. The V call is TRBV29-1, the J call TRBJ2-1, with D possibly matching TRBD2 (7 bases). DNA for the CDR3: TGCAGCGTTGATCAGTCCGGGGGGCCGAGGCGTTACAATGAGCAGTTCTTC. This sequence encodes CSVDQSGGPRRYNEQFF.